The sequence of this TCR beta chain was determined in a study of Siglec-9 on CD8 T cells in melanoma. Study results and limitations: In melanoma tumors, a Siglec-9-marked effector memory CD8+ subset reportedly appeared to accumulate.

This CDR3 comprises 15 residues. CDR1 and CDR2 (germline): MDHEN, SYDVKM. Trimming took 9 bases from V and 1 from J, leaving 17 bases between them. Concerning this clone itself: Its antigen is not known.

Sequencing used immunoSEQ multiplex PCR; TCRdb keeps in-frame clones, though not all of them. In the table there are 30,000 to 45,000 clones, 65% to 85% of which are singletons. The sequenced sample was Siglec-9- CD8+ T cells sorted from blood. The V and J genes are TRBV28 and TRBJ2-3, with D maybe TRBD1 (6 bases). The receptor was isolated from a human donor in good health. The CDR3 is CASNHLRGRTDTQYF. Here the CDR3 DNA reads TGTGCCAGTAATCACCTCAGGGGTCGCACAGATACGCAGTATTTT.